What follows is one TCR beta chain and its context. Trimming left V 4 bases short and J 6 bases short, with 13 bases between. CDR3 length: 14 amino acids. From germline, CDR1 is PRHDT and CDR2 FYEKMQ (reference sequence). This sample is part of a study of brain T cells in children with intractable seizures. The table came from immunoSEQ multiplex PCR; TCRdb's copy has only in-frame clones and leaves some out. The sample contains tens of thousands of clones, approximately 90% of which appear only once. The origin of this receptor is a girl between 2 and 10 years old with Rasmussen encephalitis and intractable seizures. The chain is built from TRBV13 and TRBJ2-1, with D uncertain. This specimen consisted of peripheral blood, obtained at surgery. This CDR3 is CASSCGPIRNEQFF. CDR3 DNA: TGTGCCAGCAGCTGCGGCCCGATCCGCAATGAGCAGTTCTTC.